This passage covers 12 T cell receptor beta chains from one sample sequenced in a study of blood T cell repertoires in COVID-19. Assay used: immunoSEQ multiplex PCR; TCRdb lists only in-frame clones, some missing. The sample lists 250,000 to 350,000 clones, around nine tenths seen once, with approximately 10% in the top ten. Sequences were obtained from peripheral blood. Source of these receptors: a woman aged 25-40 years with COVID-19, enrolled during active disease.

This clone was seen only a few times. The gene calls are TRBV30 and TRBJ1-3, with D possibly being TRBD1 (6 bases). V was clipped by 7 bases and J by 3 bases, with 16 bases between them. Germline CDR1 and CDR2: GTSNPN and SVGIG (reference sequence). The CDR3 is made up of 14 amino acids. The CDR3 bases are TGTGCCTCCTCAGGGGAGGGAAGTGGAAACACCATATATTTT. Translated: CASSGEGSGNTIYF.

The V gene is TRBV19, the J gene TRBJ2-1, with 13 bases matching TRBD2. CDR3 length: 16 residues. Per the germline V gene, CDR1 is LNHDA and CDR2 is SQIVND (reference sequence). V shed 5 bases and J 8 bases; nucleotides not matched to a gene: 9. The CDR3 sequence is CASSSGLAGYLDEQFF. DNA for the CDR3: TGTGCCAGTAGTTCGGGACTAGCGGGATATTTGGATGAGCAGTTCTTC.

This clone has a single count. The chain couples TRBV7-2 to TRBJ2-1; 9 bases agree with TRBD2. The CDR3 covers 13 residues. CDR1 is SGHTA and CDR2 is FQGNSA in the germline V gene. Losses at the gene ends were 1 base for V and 13 bases for J; bases not matched to a gene: 5. The CDR3 protein is CASSLGGTSSQFF. DNA for the CDR3: TGTGCCAGCAGCTTAGGAGGGACTAGCTCCCAGTTCTTC. Supplemented by reference TRBV7-2 and TRBJ2-1, the full variable domain reads GAGVSQSPSNKVTEKGKDVELRCDPISGHTALYWYRQSLGQGLEFLIYFQGNSAPDKSGLPSDRFSAERTGGSVSTLTIQRTQQEDSAVYLCASSLGGTSSQFFGPGTRLTVL.

This chain joins TRBV28 and TRBJ2-4, with a tentative D call TRBD1 (6 bases). The CDR3 sequence is 14 residues long. In germline, CDR1 is MDHEN, CDR2 SYDVKM. Trimming removed 6 bases at V and 9 bases at J, with 18 bases between. CDR3 nucleotides: TGTGCCAGCAGCCAAGGACCTCGCAGGGGCATTCAGTACTTC. Residues: CASSQGPRRGIQYF. Full variable domain (remainder filled in from reference TRBV28 and TRBJ2-4): DVKVTQSSRYLVKRTGEKVFLECVQDMDHENMFWYRQDPGLGLRLIYFSYDVKMKEKGDIPEGYSVSREKKERFSLILESASTNQTSMYLCASSQGPRRGIQYFGAGTRLSVL.

The chain has TRBV7-9 and TRBJ2-7; 8 nucleotides agree with TRBD2. CDR3 size: 14 residues. J gave up 4 bases and V 2 bases, and 4 bases lay outside the gene matches. The germline gives CDR1 SEHNR, CDR2 FQNEAQ (reference sequence). CDR3 sequence: CASSLSGGGYEQYF. The DNA for the CDR3 is TGTGCCAGCAGCTTATCGGGAGGGGGTTACGAGCAGTACTTC. Looking up the rest from reference TRBV7-9 and TRBJ2-7 gives the full variable domain: DTGVSQNPRHKITKRGQNVTFRCDPISEHNRLYWYRQTLGQGPEFLTYFQNEAQLEKSRLLSDRFSAERPKGSFSTLEIQRTEQGDSAMYLCASSLSGGGYEQYFGPGTRLTVT.

The J gene is TRBJ2-7, the V gene TRBV6-2 or TRBV6-3; 8 bases agree with TRBD2. Germline V CDR1 and CDR2: MNHEY, SVGEGT. The J segment lost 0 bases and the V segment lost 4 bases, leaving 2 bases of the junction unmatched. The CDR3 is 14 residues long. CDR3 protein: CASSSAGGSYEQYF. The CDR3 DNA is TGTGCCAGCAGTTCGGCGGGAGGCTCCTACGAGCAGTACTTC.

CDR3 in DNA: TGCGCCAGCGGGCGGGGGCGCGGAAACACCATATATTTT. It translates to CASGRGRGNTIYF. The chain links TRBV4-3 to TRBJ1-3; TRBD1 is a possible D gene (6 bases). Germline CDR1 LGHNA, CDR2 YSLEER. The CDR3 is made up of 13 amino acids. Trimming shortened V by 8 bases and J by 4 bases, and 12 bases separated the two germline ends.

V and J are TRBV10-3 and TRBJ2-1; tentative D call: TRBD2 (6 bases). V lost 6 bases, J lost 6 bases, and 18 bases lay in between. The germline V gene encodes CDR1 ENHRY and CDR2 SYGVKD. CDR3 length equals 15 residues. CDR3 loop: CAISNRDSEANEQFF. CDR3 nucleotides: TGTGCCATCAGCAACCGGGACTCCGAGGCCAATGAGCAGTTCTTC.

This sequence joins TRBV19 and TRBJ2-2; 8 bases are shared with TRBD2. With V trimmed by 5 bases and J by 0 bases, 8 bases remained unmatched. The CDR3 spans 17 residues. Per the germline V gene, CDR1 is LNHDA and CDR2 is SQIVND (reference sequence). In DNA form, the CDR3 reads TGTGCCAGTAGTTCCCCACGGGGGGGTACGAACACCGGGGAGCTGTTTTTT. Translation gives CASSSPRGGTNTGELFF.

This sequence joins TRBV5-1 and TRBJ1-1; 11 positions agree with TRBD1. V was clipped by 1 base and J by 0 bases; unmatched bases: 8. CDR1 and CDR2 (germline): SGHRS, YFSETQ. This CDR3 is built from 18 residues. In nucleotides, the CDR3 is TGCGCCAGCAGCTTGTCCCGGGACAGGGGGACCCTGAACACTGAAGCTTTCTTT. Amino acids: CASSLSRDRGTLNTEAFF.

This clone was detected once. The V gene is TRBV24-1, the J gene TRBJ2-1; TRBD1 matches 10 bases. The CDR3 is made up of 17 amino acids. V gave up 4 bases and J gave up 5 bases; unmatched junction bases: 10. The germline V gene has CDR1 KGHDR and CDR2 SFDVKD. The CDR3 DNA follows: TGTGCCACCAGTGACACCCGACAGGGGGCATTGAACAATGAGCAGTTCTTC. Protein sequence: CATSDTRQGALNNEQFF.

The chain links TRBV15 to TRBJ2-1, with 9 bases lining up with TRBD2. The V gene end was trimmed by 8 bases and the J gene end by 7 bases; junction bases not matched to a gene: 9. CDR1 LNHNV and CDR2 YYDKDF come from the germline V gene (reference sequence). The CDR3 has 14 residues. CDR3 nucleotides: TGTGCCACCCTCGCAGCGGGAGGAGGGAATGAGCAGTTCTTC. Its translation: CATLAAGGGNEQFF.